Listed here are 22 T cell receptor beta chains from one sample, sequenced in a study of shared clonotypes between healthy human individuals. The data were produced by immunoSEQ multiplex PCR, yet TCRdb's version contains in-frame clones alone and is incomplete. The sample lists around 1,100,000 clones; roughly 80% were seen once. Sequencing was performed on memory CD4+ T cells from PBMCs. Documented subset: CD45RA-negative fraction. The receptors were gathered from a man between 18 and 35 years old in good health. Some clones in this sample may be carry-over from other donors' samples.

This rearrangement joins TRBV7-9 to TRBJ2-2; D gene unclear. V gave up 5 bases and J gave up 1 base, with 14 bases separating them. The CDR3 totals 16 residues. Germline lookup yields CDR1 SEHNR and CDR2 FQNEAQ (reference sequence). The CDR3 nucleotides are TGTGCCAGCAGCCCCCTGTCGGCCCAGAACACCGGGGAGCTGTTTTTT. Its protein product is CASSPLSAQNTGELFF.

The chain employs TRBV5-5 and TRBJ1-1; 9 nucleotides agree with TRBD1. In germline, CDR1 is SGHKS, CDR2 YYEKEE (reference sequence). CDR3 length equals 14 residues. Trimming took 1 base from V and 4 from J; bases not matched to a gene: 2. In DNA form, the CDR3 reads TGTGCCAGCAGCTTGTGGGACAGGGTCACTGAAGCTTTCTTT. Protein: CASSLWDRVTEAFF. The variable domain in full, completed from reference TRBV5-5 and TRBJ1-1, reads DAGVTQSPTHLIKTRGQQVTLRCSPISGHKSVSWYQQVLGQGPQFIFQYYEKEERGRGNFPDRFSARQFPNYSSELNVNALLLGDSALYLCASSLWDRVTEAFFGQGTRLTVV.

The chain recombines TRBV6-6 with TRBJ1-4, with TRBD1 matching 9 bases. This CDR3 comprises 16 residues. V shed 0 bases, J shed 8 bases, and the junction held 7 bases outside the gene matches. CDR1 and CDR2 from the germline V gene are MNHNY and SVGAGI (reference sequence). Here the CDR3 reads CASSYSEGTGFEKLFF. The CDR3 coding sequence is TGTGCCAGCAGTTACTCCGAGGGGACAGGGTTCGAAAAACTGTTTTTT.

The chain couples TRBV28 to TRBJ1-4; perhaps TRBD1 as D (5 bases). The CDR3 length is 16 residues. The V gene lost 5 bases and the J gene lost 7 bases, with 20 bases spanning the gap. Germline V gene lookup returns CDR1 MDHEN and CDR2 SYDVKM. The CDR3 is CASSPGSGGRPEKLFF. The CDR3 DNA reads TGTGCCAGCAGTCCGGGGTCTGGGGGACGCCCTGAAAAACTGTTTTTT.

V is TRBV27 and J is TRBJ1-5; D gene unclear. The CDR3 is 15 amino acids. The V end was cut by 5 bases, the J end by 7 bases, with 18 bases between. Per germline, CDR1 MNHEY and CDR2 SMNVEV (reference sequence). The CDR3 nucleotides read TGTGCCAGCAGTCGCTTTTTGGGGATGGAACAGCCCCAGCATTTT. It encodes CASSRFLGMEQPQHF.

The chain combines TRBV11-3 with TRBJ2-3, with D uncertain. Deletions cut 5 bases from V and 4 bases from J, with 10 bases between. CDR1 and CDR2 from the germline V gene are SGHNT and YENEEA. The CDR3 runs 13 residues. CDR3 DNA sequence: TGTGCCAGCAGCGGTCCTTGGGCAGATACGCAGTATTTT. This gives the protein CASSGPWADTQYF. Drawing the rest from reference TRBV11-3 and TRBJ2-3, the complete variable domain is EAGVVQSPRYKIIEKKQPVAFWCNPISGHNTLYWYLQNLGQGPELLIRYENEEAVDDSQLPKDRFSAERLKGVDSTLKIQPAELGDSAVYLCASSGPWADTQYFGPGTRLTVL.

The chain recombines TRBV5-1 with TRBJ2-3, with D perhaps assigned TRBD1 or TRBD2 (5 bases each). With 0 bases removed from V and 0 bases from J, the gap between germline ends came to 11 bases. This CDR3 has 16 residues. Germline V lookup: CDR1 SGHRS, CDR2 YFSETQ. The DNA for the CDR3 is TGCGCCAGCAGCTTGGGGGACCTTCCTAGCACAGATACGCAGTATTTT. Its translation: CASSLGDLPSTDTQYF. The variable domain in full, completed from reference TRBV5-1 and TRBJ2-3, reads KAGVTQTPRYLIKTRGQQVTLSCSPISGHRSVSWYQQTPGQGLQFLFEYFSETQRNKGNFPGRFSGRQFSNSRSEMNVSTLELGDSALYLCASSLGDLPSTDTQYFGPGTRLTVL.

The chain couples TRBV28 to TRBJ1-2; D perhaps matches TRBD1 (6 bases). V gave up 3 bases and J gave up 7 bases, with 12 bases separating them. The CDR3 has 13 residues. Germline V gives CDR1 MDHEN, CDR2 SYDVKM. The CDR3 region has the DNA TGTGCCAGCAGTTTGCAGGGGCCCTCTGGCTACACCTTC. It translates to CASSLQGPSGYTF.

In regard to this clone: A read error may explain this, as a much larger clone is one base away. The chain couples TRBV2 to TRBJ2-2; D is unclear. CDR1 is SNHLY, CDR2 FYNNEI, per germline. The CDR3 has 13 residues. V was clipped by 5 bases and J by 1 base, with 5 bases between them. DNA of the CDR3: TGTGCCAGCAGTATACAGAACACCGGGGAGCTGTTTTTT. Translation gives CASSIQNTGELFF.

The CDR3 loop is CASSLLAGNEQFF. The CDR3 DNA reads as TGTGCCAGCAGTCTACTAGCAGGCAATGAGCAGTTCTTC. V and J are TRBV6-4 and TRBJ2-1; a weak D match, TRBD2 (6 bases). V gave up 5 bases and J gave up 6 bases, with 11 bases separating them. Germline-derived CDR1 and CDR2 are MRHNA and SNTAGT. The CDR3 loop spans 13 amino acids.

The gene calls are TRBV5-6 and TRBJ1-2; perhaps TRBD1 as D (5 bases). CDR1 is SGHDT, CDR2 YYEEEE, per germline. This CDR3 is 16 amino acids long. Trimming stripped 3 bases from V and 4 bases from J, with 19 bases between. Here the CDR3 reads CASSSIWDAPLYGYTF. CDR3 sequence (DNA): TGTGCCAGCAGCTCAATCTGGGACGCCCCACTCTATGGCTACACCTTC.

The V gene is TRBV5-8, the J gene TRBJ2-7; 9 positions match TRBD1. Unmatched junction bases numbered 5, after V lost 4 bases and J lost 3 bases. Germline CDR1 SGHTS, CDR2 YDEGEE. The CDR3 has 14 amino acids. This chain's CDR3 is CASSKGQGIYEQYF. In nucleotides, the CDR3 is TGTGCCAGCAGCAAGGGACAGGGAATCTACGAGCAGTACTTC.

The genes are TRBV28 and TRBJ2-2, with D possibly TRBD2 on 5 matching bases. Germline V CDR1 and CDR2: MDHEN, SYDVKM. This CDR3 contains 15 residues. Trimming pared 6 bases from V and 3 bases from J, leaving 14 bases between. DNA of the CDR3: TGTGCCAGCAGAAATGCCGGGATCTACACCGGGGAGCTGTTTTTT. Residues: CASRNAGIYTGELFF.

A remark on this clone: A clone one base away is much larger, so this may be a read error. Other DNA sequences in this specimen translate into the identical CDR3. V usage is TRBV11-2 and J usage is TRBJ2-7; D possibly matches TRBD1 or TRBD2 (5 bases each). The CDR3 length is 15 residues. Germline assignment: CDR1 SGHAT and CDR2 FQNNGV. Trimming stripped 5 bases from V and 5 bases from J, with 19 bases between. The CDR3 loop reads CASSRTGLPVNEQYF. The CDR3 DNA is TGTGCCAGCAGCCGAACGGGGCTTCCAGTGAACGAGCAGTACTTC.

The chain has TRBV6-5 and TRBJ1-2; D unresolved. The V gene lost 2 bases and the J gene lost 3 bases, with 13 bases spanning the gap. CDR1 is MNHEY and CDR2 is SVGAGI in the germline V gene. The CDR3 is made up of 15 amino acids. CDR3 nucleotide sequence: TGTGCCAGCAGTTACGCGGAGGGCGCGGACTATGGCTACACCTTC. Protein sequence: CASSYAEGADYGYTF.

This clone was counted at least ten times. Other nucleotide sequences from this sample produce the same CDR3. This rearrangement joins TRBV6-1 to TRBJ1-1, with D possibly matching TRBD1 (5 bases). Trimming left V 4 bases short and J 3 bases short, with 9 bases between. The germline V gene encodes CDR1 MNHNS and CDR2 SASEGT. The CDR3 sequence is 13 residues long. This CDR3 reads CASSVEGHTEAFF. As DNA, the CDR3 is TGTGCCAGCAGTGTTGAGGGACACACTGAAGCTTTCTTT.

The V call is TRBV7-2, the J call TRBJ1-3, with D maybe TRBD1 (5 bases). The CDR3 runs 15 residues. V was pared by 5 bases and J by 0 bases, with 11 bases between. Germline values: CDR1 SGHTA, CDR2 FQGNSA. The CDR3 sequence: CASSLGGVSGNTIYF. CDR3 DNA sequence: TGTGCCAGCAGCCTAGGAGGGGTCTCTGGAAACACCATATATTTT.

CDR3 DNA: TGTGCCAGCTCACCATCGACAGTGAGCACAGATACGCAGTATTTT. Translating gives CASSPSTVSTDTQYF. The chain recombines TRBV18 with TRBJ2-3; perhaps TRBD1 as D (5 bases). Trimming shortened V by 2 bases and J by 0 bases, and 9 bases separated the two germline ends. Germline loops: CDR1 KGHSH, CDR2 LQKENI. The CDR3 totals 15 residues. The whole variable domain, filled in from reference TRBV18 and TRBJ2-3, reads NAGVMQNPRHLVRRRGQEARLRCSPMKGHSHVYWYRQLPEEGLKFMVYLQKENIIDESGMPKERFSAEFPKEGPSILRIQQVVRGDSAAYFCASSPSTVSTDTQYFGPGTRLTVL.

This clone was found a few times. The CDR3 protein is CASSTDRVAEAFF. The CDR3, as DNA: TGTGCCAGCAGCACGGACAGGGTCGCTGAAGCTTTCTTT. The chain employs TRBV7-3 and TRBJ1-1, with 8 bases lining up with TRBD1. V lost 5 bases, J lost 6 bases, and 5 bases stayed unmatched. This CDR3 spans 13 amino acids. The germline V gene has CDR1 SGHTA and CDR2 FQGTGA.

In this sample, this clone turned up a few times. The CDR3 nucleotides read TGCAGTGCTAGACAGGATTATGGCTACACCTTC. It yields the protein CSARQDYGYTF. V gene TRBV20-1 combines with J gene TRBJ1-2; D is unresolved. This CDR3 region has 11 residues. Trimming removed 2 bases from V and 5 bases from J, with 6 bases in between. Per germline, CDR1 DFQATT and CDR2 SNEGSKA (reference sequence).

The rearrangement joins TRBV27 to TRBJ2-2; perhaps TRBD2 as D (5 bases). V was clipped by 10 bases and J by 6 bases, with 9 bases between them. Germline-derived CDR1 and CDR2 are MNHEY and SMNVEV (reference sequence). CDR3 length: 11 amino acids. The CDR3 loop is CANKRAGELFF. In nucleotides, the CDR3 is TGTGCCAATAAGAGGGCCGGGGAGCTGTTTTTT.

This chain links TRBV6-6 with TRBJ1-1; 10 bases agree with TRBD1. Germline V gene sequence: CDR1 MNHNY, CDR2 SVGAGI (reference sequence). The J segment lost 7 bases and the V segment lost 5 bases, leaving 7 bases of the junction unmatched. The CDR3 has 14 amino acids. The CDR3 DNA is TGTGCCAGCAGTACACGGGACAGGGGTTTTGAAGCTTTCTTT. Protein sequence: CASSTRDRGFEAFF.